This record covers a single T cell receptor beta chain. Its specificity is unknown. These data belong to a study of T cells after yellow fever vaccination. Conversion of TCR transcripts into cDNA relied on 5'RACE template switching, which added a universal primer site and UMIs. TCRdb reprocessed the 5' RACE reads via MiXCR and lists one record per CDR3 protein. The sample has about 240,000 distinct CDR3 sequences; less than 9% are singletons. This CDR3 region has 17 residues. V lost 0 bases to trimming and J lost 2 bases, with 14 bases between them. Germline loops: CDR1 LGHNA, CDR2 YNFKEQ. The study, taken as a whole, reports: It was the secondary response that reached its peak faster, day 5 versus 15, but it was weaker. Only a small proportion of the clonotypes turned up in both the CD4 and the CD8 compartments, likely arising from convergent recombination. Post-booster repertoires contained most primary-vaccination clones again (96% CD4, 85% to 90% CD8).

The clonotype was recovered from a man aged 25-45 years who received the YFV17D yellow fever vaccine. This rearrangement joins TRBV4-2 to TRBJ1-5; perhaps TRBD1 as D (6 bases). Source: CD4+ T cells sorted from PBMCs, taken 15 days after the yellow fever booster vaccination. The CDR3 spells CASSQDAGGGGNQPQHF. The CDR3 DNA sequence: TGTGCCAGCAGCCAAGATGCGGGGGGCGGCGGCAATCAGCCCCAGCATTTT.